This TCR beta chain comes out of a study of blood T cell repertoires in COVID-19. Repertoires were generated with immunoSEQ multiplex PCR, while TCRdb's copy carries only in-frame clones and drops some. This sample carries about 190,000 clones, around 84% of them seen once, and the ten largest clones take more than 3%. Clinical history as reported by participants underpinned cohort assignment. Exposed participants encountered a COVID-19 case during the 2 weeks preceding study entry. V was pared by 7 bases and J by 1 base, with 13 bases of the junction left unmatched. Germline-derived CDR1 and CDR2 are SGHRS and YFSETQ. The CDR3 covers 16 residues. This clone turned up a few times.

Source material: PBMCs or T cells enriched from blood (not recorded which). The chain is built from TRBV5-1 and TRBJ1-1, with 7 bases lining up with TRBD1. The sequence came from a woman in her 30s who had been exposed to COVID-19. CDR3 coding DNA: TGCGCCAGCTCCCCAATTCGACAGGGCGGGAACACTGAAGCTTTCTTT. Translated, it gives CASSPIRQGGNTEAFF.